The 31 T cell receptor beta chains listed next were all sequenced from one sample in a study of blood T cell repertoires in COVID-19. The data were produced by immunoSEQ multiplex PCR, yet TCRdb's version contains in-frame clones alone and is incomplete. The sample contains about 220,000 clones, 70% to 90% of which appear only once. The sequenced sample was peripheral blood. The receptors stem from a man aged 50-59 years who had recovered from COVID-19.

This chain links TRBV4-1 with TRBJ2-3; D not resolved. The CDR3 totals 13 residues. Trimming pared 3 bases from V and 4 bases from J, leaving 8 bases between. Germline V CDR1 and CDR2: MGHRA, YSYEKL. Here the CDR3 DNA reads TGCGCCAGCAGCCAGGAGCCCCCAGATACGCAGTATTTT. Translation gives CASSQEPPDTQYF.

The chain carries TRBV11-2 and TRBJ2-1; 8 nucleotides line up with TRBD1. The CDR3 spans 15 residues. J lost 2 bases, V lost 4 bases, and 4 bases had no gene match. CDR1 SGHAT and CDR2 FQNNGV come from the germline V gene. Here the CDR3 reads CASSSDRGAYNEQFF. The CDR3 nucleotides are TGTGCCAGCAGCTCCGACAGGGGCGCCTACAATGAGCAGTTCTTC. Together with reference TRBV11-2 and TRBJ2-1, the CDR3 gives the full variable domain: EAGVAQSPRYKIIEKRQSVAFWCNPISGHATLYWYQQILGQGPKLLIQFQNNGVVDDSQLPKDRFSAERLKGVDSTLKIQPAKLEDSAVYLCASSSDRGAYNEQFFGPGTRLTVL.

This chain uses TRBV9 with TRBJ2-3; 14 bases align to TRBD2. Trimming at V came to 0 bases and at J to 4 bases, leaving 1 base not matched to a gene. CDR1 is SGDLS, CDR2 YYNGEE, per germline. CDR3 length: 16 amino acids. CDR3 region: CASSVGLAGGADTQYF. CDR3 bases: TGTGCCAGCAGCGTAGGACTAGCGGGAGGGGCAGATACGCAGTATTTT. The full variable domain, with the rest looked up from reference TRBV9 and TRBJ2-3, is DSGVTQTPKHLITATGQRVTLRCSPRSGDLSVYWYQQSLDQGLQFLIQYYNGEERAKGNILERFSAQQFPDLHSELNLSSLELGDSALYFCASSVGLAGGADTQYFGPGTRLTVL.

The genes are TRBV11-3 and TRBJ2-1; no clear D. Trimming left V 1 base short and J 7 bases short, with 8 bases between. The CDR3 consists of 13 residues. Per the germline V gene, CDR1 is SGHNT and CDR2 is YENEEA. Here the CDR3 reads CASSLGPGNEQFF. The CDR3 DNA reads TGTGCCAGCAGCTTAGGCCCCGGGAATGAGCAGTTCTTC.

This clone was found once. The rearrangement uses TRBV5-6 and TRBJ2-5, with TRBD2 identical over 15 bases. Per the germline V gene, CDR1 is SGHDT and CDR2 is YYEEEE. The CDR3 consists of 15 residues. The V and J ends lost 4 bases and 5 bases, in that order; junction bases with no gene match: 3. CDR3: CASSTGLAGGETQYF. CDR3 nucleotide sequence: TGTGCCAGCAGCACAGGACTAGCGGGAGGGGAGACCCAGTACTTC.

The J gene is TRBJ1-5, the V gene TRBV4-1; D is undetermined. From germline, CDR1 is MGHRA and CDR2 YSYEKL. Trimming removed 1 base at V and 7 bases at J, with 11 bases between. This CDR3 region has 14 residues. As DNA, the CDR3 is TGCGCCAGCAGCCAAGTCGGTGATTCGCAGCCCCAGCATTTT. This gives the protein CASSQVGDSQPQHF.

The chain links TRBV7-9 to TRBJ2-3; 11 nucleotides align to TRBD2. In germline, CDR1 is SEHNR, CDR2 FQNEAQ (reference sequence). J gave up 0 bases and V 5 bases, and 4 bases lay outside the gene matches. The CDR3 consists of 16 residues. CDR3 sequence reads: CASSQGLAVSTDTQYF. The DNA for the CDR3 is TGTGCCAGCAGCCAGGGACTAGCGGTTAGCACAGATACGCAGTATTTT.

The chain combines TRBV6-5 with TRBJ2-3; D unclear. The CDR3 consists of 12 residues. V was trimmed by 5 bases and J by 6 bases, leaving 9 bases between them. Germline V gene lookup returns CDR1 MNHEY and CDR2 SVGAGI. The chain's CDR3 is CASSRAADTQYF. DNA of the CDR3: TGTGCCAGCAGTCGAGCCGCGGATACGCAGTATTTT.

The chain couples TRBV18 to TRBJ2-1; TRBD2 aligns across 11 bases. Germline V gene data show CDR1 as KGHSH and CDR2 as LQKENI. J lost 6 bases, V lost 3 bases, and 10 bases had no gene match. This CDR3 is 17 amino acids long. The DNA for the CDR3 is TGTGCCAGCTCACCTCTCATAGCGGGAGGGGGAACCAATGAGCAGTTCTTC. Amino acid sequence: CASSPLIAGGGTNEQFF.

In its sample, this clone was seen once. The chain couples TRBV29-1 to TRBJ1-2; possible D gene TRBD1, 6 bases. The V gene lost 3 bases and the J gene lost 5 bases, with 16 bases spanning the gap. Germline V gene sequence: CDR1 SQVTM, CDR2 ANQGSEA. This CDR3 comprises 14 residues. This chain's CDR3 is CSVDFGMTGYGYTF. CDR3 DNA: TGCAGCGTTGATTTCGGGATGACAGGATATGGCTACACCTTC.

The V gene is TRBV19, the J gene TRBJ2-3; TRBD2 matches 7 bases. This CDR3 is built from 16 residues. The germline V gene has CDR1 LNHDA and CDR2 SQIVND (reference sequence). With 5 bases clipped from V and 1 base from J, the junction kept 9 bases outside the gene matches. The CDR3 sequence is CASSGRGPLGTDTQYF. The CDR3 DNA is TGTGCCAGTAGTGGGAGGGGCCCTCTTGGCACAGATACGCAGTATTTT.

Turning to this clone: Additional DNA sequences in this sample encode the identical CDR3. The chain has TRBV5-5 and TRBJ1-2; a possible D gene is TRBD1 (6 bases). The V and J ends lost 2 bases and 8 bases respectively, with 10 bases between them. The CDR3 is 12 residues long. Germline values: CDR1 SGHKS, CDR2 YYEKEE (reference sequence). CDR3 DNA: TGTGCCAGCAGCTTTCGTGGGGGCGGCTACACCTTC. It translates to CASSFRGGGYTF.

The J gene is TRBJ2-1, the V gene TRBV3-1 (or the pseudogene TRBV3-2), with a possible D match to TRBD2 (6 bases). The CDR3 spans 16 residues. Germline V CDR1 and CDR2: LGHDT, YNNKEL (reference sequence). The V gene lost 0 bases and the J gene lost 7 bases, with 16 bases spanning the gap. The CDR3 DNA is TGTGCCAGCAGCCAAGACTTAGCAGGCCGGGGGAATGAGCAGTTCTTC. Amino acids: CASSQDLAGRGNEQFF.

The chain couples TRBV4-2 to TRBJ1-1, with 10 bases matching TRBD1. The V and J ends lost 4 bases and 4 bases, in that order; junction bases with no gene match: 6. Germline V gene data show CDR1 as LGHNA and CDR2 as YNFKEQ. The CDR3 length is 15 residues. CDR3: CASSLGTGAATEAFF. The CDR3 DNA reads as TGTGCCAGCAGCCTCGGGACAGGGGCGGCCACTGAAGCTTTCTTT.

The chain uses TRBV28 and TRBJ1-2; unclear D gene. V dropped 7 bases and J dropped 5 bases, with 14 bases sitting between them. CDR3 size: 13 residues. Looked up from germline, CDR1 is MDHEN and CDR2 is SYDVKM. The CDR3 bases are TGTGCCAGCAAAGAGCGGGTTGAGTATGGCTACACCTTC. Its translation: CASKERVEYGYTF.

The chain uses TRBV18 and TRBJ2-3; 10 bases are shared with TRBD1. The germline CDR1 and CDR2 sequences are KGHSH and LQKENI. The CDR3 covers 15 residues. V trimming: 3 bases; J trimming: 6 bases; junction bases outside the gene matches: 6. The CDR3 DNA sequence: TGTGCCAGCTCACCCGCGACAGGGGGCAGGGATACGCAGTATTTT. This gives the protein CASSPATGGRDTQYF. Using reference TRBV18 and TRBJ2-3 for the parts outside the CDR3, the full variable domain is NAGVMQNPRHLVRRRGQEARLRCSPMKGHSHVYWYRQLPEEGLKFMVYLQKENIIDESGMPKERFSAEFPKEGPSILRIQQVVRGDSAAYFCASSPATGGRDTQYFGPGTRLTVL.

The chain combines TRBV19 with TRBJ1-5, with 9 bases lining up with TRBD1. With V trimmed by 6 bases and J by 5 bases, 2 bases remained unmatched. CDR1 and CDR2 (germline): LNHDA, SQIVND (reference sequence). This CDR3 is 13 amino acids long. The CDR3 nucleotides are TGTGCCAGTAGCTGGACAGGGGATCAGCCCCAGCATTTT. Its translation: CASSWTGDQPQHF.

The J gene is TRBJ2-7, the V gene TRBV6-5; no clear D gene. In germline, CDR1 is MNHEY, CDR2 SVGAGI. The CDR3 spans 13 residues. Trimming pared 6 bases from V and 6 bases from J, leaving 15 bases between. The CDR3 spells CASSLPQTGEQYF. CDR3 nucleotides: TGTGCCAGCAGCCTACCCCAAACCGGCGAGCAGTACTTC.

The V call is TRBV27, the J call TRBJ2-7; TRBD1 agrees at 8 bases. The germline V gene encodes CDR1 MNHEY and CDR2 SMNVEV (reference sequence). With V trimmed by 3 bases and J by 1 base, 5 bases remained unmatched. CDR3 length equals 15 residues. This chain's CDR3 is CASSLVDRASYEQYF. The CDR3 DNA follows: TGTGCCAGCAGTTTGGTGGACAGGGCTTCCTACGAGCAGTACTTC.

The chain uses TRBV19 and TRBJ2-6, with D possibly matching TRBD2 (5 bases). Germline V gene sequence: CDR1 LNHDA, CDR2 SQIVND (reference sequence). Trimming pared 3 bases from V and 0 bases from J, leaving 9 bases between. The CDR3 covers 16 residues. The DNA of the CDR3 is TGTGCCAGTAGTATTGGGAGTTACTCTGGGGCCAACGTCCTGACTTTC. Translated, it gives CASSIGSYSGANVLTF.

The chain recombines TRBV18 with TRBJ2-7; the D is unclear. V lost 6 bases and J 3 bases, leaving 15 bases between the germline ends. This CDR3 contains 14 residues. From germline, CDR1 is KGHSH and CDR2 LQKENI. The CDR3 loop reads CASSNIAENYEQYF. The CDR3 bases are TGTGCCAGCTCCAACATTGCGGAGAACTACGAGCAGTACTTC.

The chain employs TRBV28 and TRBJ2-7; TRBD2 matches 7 bases. Germline loops: CDR1 MDHEN, CDR2 SYDVKM. The length of the CDR3 is 15 residues. V lost 3 bases and J lost 0; bases outside the gene matches: 5. The CDR3 nucleotides are TGTGCCAGCAGTTTTAGCGGGTGGAGCTCCTACGAGCAGTACTTC. Protein sequence: CASSFSGWSSYEQYF.

DNA for the CDR3: TGTGCCAGCAGCTTGGAAGGGGGCGGACAGCCCCAGCATTTT. Its translation is CASSLEGGGQPQHF. The chain uses TRBV5-4 and TRBJ1-5, with 7 positions matching TRBD1. Germline values: CDR1 SGHNT, CDR2 YYREEE (reference sequence). The ends lost 0 bases at V and 7 bases at J; junction bases unmatched: 4. The CDR3 has 14 residues.

The chain links TRBV3-1 (or the pseudogene TRBV3-2) to TRBJ2-5, with D tentatively TRBD2 (5 bases). Trimming left V 0 bases short and J 1 base short, with 12 bases between. Germline-derived CDR1 and CDR2 are LGHDT and YNNKEL (reference sequence). This CDR3 is built from 16 residues. The DNA for the CDR3 is TGTGCCAGCAGCCAAGAGGGCGGGCAGCTCCAAGAGACCCAGTACTTC. Its translation is CASSQEGGQLQETQYF.

This sequence joins TRBV27 and TRBJ2-2; 13 bases line up with TRBD2. V was clipped by 3 bases and J by 0 bases; unmatched bases: 7. The CDR3 consists of 19 residues. Germline V gene data show CDR1 as MNHEY and CDR2 as SMNVEV (reference sequence). As DNA, the CDR3 is TGTGCCAGCAGTTTCTTCGGGACTAGCGGGGCCACGAACACCGGGGAGCTGTTTTTT. Encoded protein: CASSFFGTSGATNTGELFF.

V is TRBV25-1 and J is TRBJ1-2; 10 bases fit TRBD1. Germline V gene data show CDR1 as MGHDK and CDR2 as SYGVNS. With 3 bases clipped from V and 7 bases from J, the junction kept 14 bases outside the gene matches. The CDR3 has 17 amino acids. CDR3 in DNA: TGTGCCAGCAGTGAGGCGGCGGGACAGGGGCCGCTTCGTGGCTACACCTTC. Residues: CASSEAAGQGPLRGYTF.

The V gene is TRBV3-1 (or the pseudogene TRBV3-2), the J gene TRBJ1-5, with TRBD1 matching 8 bases. The length of the CDR3 is 15 residues. Germline V gene lookup returns CDR1 LGHDT and CDR2 YNNKEL (reference sequence). V lost 4 bases, J lost 4 bases, and 6 bases stayed unmatched. The CDR3, as DNA: TGTGCCAGCAGCCCGACAGGGGCGAAGAATCAGCCCCAGCATTTT. Protein product: CASSPTGAKNQPQHF.

V gene TRBV3-1 (or the pseudogene TRBV3-2) combines with J gene TRBJ2-1, with 11 bases identical to TRBD2. Germline V lookup: CDR1 LGHDT, CDR2 YNNKEL (reference sequence). The CDR3 length is 18 residues. J lost 4 bases, V lost 4 bases, and 12 bases had no gene match. In DNA, the CDR3 is TGTGCCAGCAGCCTCACACGACTAGCGGGAAGACATTACAATGAGCAGTTCTTC. Translating it yields CASSLTRLAGRHYNEQFF.

V gene TRBV7-2 combines with J gene TRBJ2-5; D is possibly TRBD2 (6 bases). Trimming took off 1 base at V and 4 bases at J, with 13 bases between the two ends. The CDR3 contains 15 residues. The germline V gene has CDR1 SGHTA and CDR2 FQGNSA. This CDR3 is CASSLGGRRGETQYF. CDR3 nucleotide sequence: TGTGCCAGCAGCTTAGGGGGTCGGCGGGGAGAGACCCAGTACTTC.

The chain combines TRBV13 with TRBJ2-7; D possibly corresponds to TRBD1 (6 bases). This CDR3 is 13 amino acids long. The V gene's germline CDR1 is PRHDT and CDR2 FYEKMQ (reference sequence). V lost 2 bases, J lost 5 bases, and 10 bases lay in between. The chain's CDR3 is CASSLLGADEQYF. CDR3 DNA sequence: TGTGCCAGCAGCTTATTGGGGGCGGACGAGCAGTACTTC.

The chain combines TRBV25-1 with TRBJ1-2; 11 bases are a match to TRBD1. The CDR3 runs 15 residues. V was clipped by 8 bases and J by 8 bases; unmatched bases: 13. Per germline, CDR1 MGHDK and CDR2 SYGVNS. CDR3 amino acids: CASGDFGTGGEGYTF. In DNA, the CDR3 is TGTGCCAGCGGAGACTTTGGGACAGGGGGTGAGGGCTACACCTTC.